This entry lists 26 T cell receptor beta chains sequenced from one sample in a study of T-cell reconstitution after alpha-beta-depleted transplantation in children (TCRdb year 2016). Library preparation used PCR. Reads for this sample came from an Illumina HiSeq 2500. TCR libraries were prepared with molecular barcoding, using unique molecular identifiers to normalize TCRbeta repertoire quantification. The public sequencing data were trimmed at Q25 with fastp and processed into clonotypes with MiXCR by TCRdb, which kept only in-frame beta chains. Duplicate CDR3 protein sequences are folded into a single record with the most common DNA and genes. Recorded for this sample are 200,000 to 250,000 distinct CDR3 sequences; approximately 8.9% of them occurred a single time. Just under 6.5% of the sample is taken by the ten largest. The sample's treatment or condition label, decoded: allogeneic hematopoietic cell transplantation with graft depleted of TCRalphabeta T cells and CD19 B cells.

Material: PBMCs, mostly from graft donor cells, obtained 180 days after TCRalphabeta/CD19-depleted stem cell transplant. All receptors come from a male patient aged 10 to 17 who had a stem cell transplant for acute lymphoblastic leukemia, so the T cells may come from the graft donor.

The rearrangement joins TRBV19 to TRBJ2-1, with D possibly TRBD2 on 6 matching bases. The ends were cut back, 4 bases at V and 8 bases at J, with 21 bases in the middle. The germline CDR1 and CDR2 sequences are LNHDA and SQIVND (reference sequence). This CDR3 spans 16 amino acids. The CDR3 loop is CASSTLGTASFDEQFF. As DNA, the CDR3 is TGTGCCAGTAGTACTTTAGGGACTGCTTCCTTCGATGAGCAGTTCTTC.

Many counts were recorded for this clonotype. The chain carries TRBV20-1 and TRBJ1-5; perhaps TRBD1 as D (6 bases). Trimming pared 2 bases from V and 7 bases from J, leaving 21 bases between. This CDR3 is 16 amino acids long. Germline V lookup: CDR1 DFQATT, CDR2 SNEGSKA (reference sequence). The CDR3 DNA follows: TGCAGTGCTAGAAGGGGGACCAGCCACGAAATACAGCCCCAGCATTTT. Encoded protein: CSARRGTSHEIQPQHF.

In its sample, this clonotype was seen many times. The CDR3: CASSGGQHSYEQYF. The CDR3 DNA is TGTGCCAGCAGCGGGGGACAGCACTCCTACGAGCAGTACTTC. The V and J genes are TRBV7-8 and TRBJ2-7, with 7 bases lining up with TRBD1. The V and J ends lost 5 bases and 0 bases, in that order; junction bases with no gene match: 4. The germline V gene encodes CDR1 SGHVS and CDR2 FQNEAQ. The CDR3 consists of 14 residues.

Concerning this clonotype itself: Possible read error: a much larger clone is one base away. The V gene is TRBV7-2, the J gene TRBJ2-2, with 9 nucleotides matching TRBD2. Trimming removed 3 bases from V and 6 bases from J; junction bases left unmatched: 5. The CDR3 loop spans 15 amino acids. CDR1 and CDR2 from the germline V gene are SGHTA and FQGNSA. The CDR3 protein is CASSLRLAAAGELFF. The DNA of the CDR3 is TGTGCCAGCAGCTTGAGACTAGCGGCGGCCGGGGAGCTGTTTTTT. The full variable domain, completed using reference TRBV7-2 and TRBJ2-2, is GAGVSQSPSNKVTEKGKDVELRCDPISGHTALYWYRQSLGQGLEFLIYFQGNSAPDKSGLPSDRFSAERTGGSVSTLTIQRTQQEDSAVYLCASSLRLAAAGELFFGEGSRLTVL.

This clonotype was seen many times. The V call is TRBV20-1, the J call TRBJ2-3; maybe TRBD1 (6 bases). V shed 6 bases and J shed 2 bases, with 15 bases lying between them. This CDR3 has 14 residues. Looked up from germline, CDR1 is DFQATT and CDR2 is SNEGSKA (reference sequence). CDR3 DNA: TGCAGTGCCGAGGACAGCCCCTTCACAGATACGCAGTATTTT. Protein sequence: CSAEDSPFTDTQYF.

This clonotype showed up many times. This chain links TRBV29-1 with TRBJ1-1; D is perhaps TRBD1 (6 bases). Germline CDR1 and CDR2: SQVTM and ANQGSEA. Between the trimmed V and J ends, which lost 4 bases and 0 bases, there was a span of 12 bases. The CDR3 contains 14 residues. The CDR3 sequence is CSVAGAEMNTEAFF. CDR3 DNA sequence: TGCAGCGTTGCAGGGGCGGAGATGAACACTGAAGCTTTCTTT.

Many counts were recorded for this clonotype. The CDR3 here is CASSLDRGGSEAFF. The CDR3 DNA reads as TGTGCCAGCAGCTTAGACAGGGGAGGTTCTGAAGCTTTCTTT. The chain links TRBV7-6 to TRBJ1-1; 7 bases are shared with TRBD1. Per the germline V gene, CDR1 is SGHVS and CDR2 is FNYEAQ. V lost 1 base and J lost 6; bases outside the gene matches: 5. The CDR3 is made up of 14 amino acids.

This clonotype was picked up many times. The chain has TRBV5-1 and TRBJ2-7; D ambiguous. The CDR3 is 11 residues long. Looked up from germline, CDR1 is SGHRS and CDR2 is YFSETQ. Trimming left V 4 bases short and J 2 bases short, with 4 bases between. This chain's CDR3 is CASSGAYEQYF. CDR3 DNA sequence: TGCGCCAGCAGCGGTGCCTACGAGCAGTACTTC.

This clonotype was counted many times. The CDR3 coding sequence is TGTGCCAGCAGCCACAAGGGGGTCAATGTCGCTTTCTTT. The encoded protein is CASSHKGVNVAFF. This chain connects TRBV7-8 to TRBJ1-1, with a tentative D call TRBD1 (6 bases). The CDR3 extends over 13 amino acids. Trimming left V 5 bases short and J 11 bases short, with 18 bases between. Germline values: CDR1 SGHVS, CDR2 FQNEAQ.

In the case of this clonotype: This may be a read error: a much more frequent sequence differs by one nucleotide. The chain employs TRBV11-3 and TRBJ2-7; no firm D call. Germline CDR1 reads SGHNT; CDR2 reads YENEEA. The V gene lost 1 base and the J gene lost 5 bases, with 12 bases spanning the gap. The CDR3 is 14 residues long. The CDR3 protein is CASSLVGTSHEQYF. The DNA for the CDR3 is TGTGCCAGCAGCTTAGTTGGAACATCGCACGAGCAGTACTTC. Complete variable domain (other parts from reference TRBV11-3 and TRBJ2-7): EAGVVQSPRYKIIEKKQPVAFWCNPISGHNTLYWYLQNLGQGPELLIRYENEEAVDDSQLPKDRFSAERLKGVDSTLKIQPAELGDSAVYLCASSLVGTSHEQYFGPGTRLTVT.

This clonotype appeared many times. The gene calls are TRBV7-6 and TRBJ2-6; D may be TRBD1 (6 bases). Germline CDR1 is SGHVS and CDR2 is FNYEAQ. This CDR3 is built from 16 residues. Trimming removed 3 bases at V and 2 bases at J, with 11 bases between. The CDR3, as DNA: TGTGCCAGCAGCTTGACGGCAGGGGCTGGGGCCAACGTCCTGACTTTC. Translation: CASSLTAGAGANVLTF.

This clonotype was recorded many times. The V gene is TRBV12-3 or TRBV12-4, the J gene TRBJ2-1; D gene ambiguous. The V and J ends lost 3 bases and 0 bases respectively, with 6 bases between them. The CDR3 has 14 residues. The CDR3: CASSLGYSYNEQFF. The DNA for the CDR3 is TGTGCCAGCAGTTTGGGGTACTCCTACAATGAGCAGTTCTTC.

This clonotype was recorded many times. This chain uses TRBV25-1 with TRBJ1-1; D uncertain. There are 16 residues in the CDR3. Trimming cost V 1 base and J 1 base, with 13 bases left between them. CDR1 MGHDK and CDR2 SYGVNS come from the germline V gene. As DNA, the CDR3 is TGTGCCAGCAGTGAATCAACAGTCGCCAGGAACACTGAAGCTTTCTTT. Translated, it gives CASSESTVARNTEAFF.

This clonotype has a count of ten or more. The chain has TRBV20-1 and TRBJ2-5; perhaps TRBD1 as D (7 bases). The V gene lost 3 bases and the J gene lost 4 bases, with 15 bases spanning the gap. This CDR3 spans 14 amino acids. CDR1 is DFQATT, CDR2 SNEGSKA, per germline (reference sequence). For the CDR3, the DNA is TGCAGTGCTAGCCAGCTCAGGGGGGCAGAGACCCAGTACTTC. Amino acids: CSASQLRGAETQYF.

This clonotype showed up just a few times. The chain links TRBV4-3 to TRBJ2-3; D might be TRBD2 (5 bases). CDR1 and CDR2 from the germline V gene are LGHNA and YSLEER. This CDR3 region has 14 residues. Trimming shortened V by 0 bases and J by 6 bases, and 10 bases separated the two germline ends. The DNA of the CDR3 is TGCGCCAGCAGCCAAGATGAGGGTCCGGATACGCAGTATTTT. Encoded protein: CASSQDEGPDTQYF.

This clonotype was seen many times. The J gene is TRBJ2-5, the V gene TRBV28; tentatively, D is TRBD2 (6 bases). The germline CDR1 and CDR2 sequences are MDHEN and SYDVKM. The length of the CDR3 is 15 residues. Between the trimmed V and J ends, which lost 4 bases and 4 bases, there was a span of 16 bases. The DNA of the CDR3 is TGTGCCAGCAGTTGGACCTCGGGAGCCCGAGAGACCCAGTACTTC. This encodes CASSWTSGARETQYF.

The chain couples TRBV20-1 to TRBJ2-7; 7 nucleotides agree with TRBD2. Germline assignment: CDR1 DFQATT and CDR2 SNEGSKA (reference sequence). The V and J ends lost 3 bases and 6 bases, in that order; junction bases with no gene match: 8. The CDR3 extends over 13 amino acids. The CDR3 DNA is TGCAGTGCTAGTTGGCGGGAGAGGGGCGAGCAGTACTTC. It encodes CSASWRERGEQYF.

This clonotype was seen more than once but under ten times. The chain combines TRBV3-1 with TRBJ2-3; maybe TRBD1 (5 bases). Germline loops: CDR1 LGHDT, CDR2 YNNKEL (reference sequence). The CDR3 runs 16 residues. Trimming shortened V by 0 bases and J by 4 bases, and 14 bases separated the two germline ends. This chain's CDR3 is CASSQDPGWGADTQYF. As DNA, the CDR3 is TGTGCCAGCAGCCAAGACCCTGGGTGGGGCGCAGATACGCAGTATTTT.

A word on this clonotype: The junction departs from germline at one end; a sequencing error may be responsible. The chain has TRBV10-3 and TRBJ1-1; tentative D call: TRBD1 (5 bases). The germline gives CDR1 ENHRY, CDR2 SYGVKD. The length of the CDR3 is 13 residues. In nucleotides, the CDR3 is TGTGCCATCAGTGACCTCCTGGGGACTGGAGCTTTCTTT. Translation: CAISDLLGTGAFF.

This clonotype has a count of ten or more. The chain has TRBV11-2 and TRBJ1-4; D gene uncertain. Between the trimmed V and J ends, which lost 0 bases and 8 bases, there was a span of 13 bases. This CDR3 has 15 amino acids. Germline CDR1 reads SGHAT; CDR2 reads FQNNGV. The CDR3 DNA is TGTGCCAGCAGCTTAGATTTCCGACGGGTAGAAAAACTGTTTTTT. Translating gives CASSLDFRRVEKLFF.

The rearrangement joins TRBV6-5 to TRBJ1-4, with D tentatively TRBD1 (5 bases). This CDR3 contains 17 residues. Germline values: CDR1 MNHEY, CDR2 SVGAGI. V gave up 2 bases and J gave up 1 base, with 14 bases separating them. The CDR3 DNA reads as TGTGCCAGCAGTTACAGACCGGGGGGGGGAACTAATGAAAAACTGTTTTTT. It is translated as CASSYRPGGGTNEKLFF.

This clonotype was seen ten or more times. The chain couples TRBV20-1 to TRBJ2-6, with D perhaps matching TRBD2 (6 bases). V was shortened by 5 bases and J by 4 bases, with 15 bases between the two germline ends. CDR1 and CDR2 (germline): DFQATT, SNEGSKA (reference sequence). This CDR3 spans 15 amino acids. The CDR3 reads CSAPPGGGGANVLTF. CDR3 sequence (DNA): TGCAGTGCTCCCCCCGGGGGTGGCGGGGCCAACGTCCTGACTTTC.

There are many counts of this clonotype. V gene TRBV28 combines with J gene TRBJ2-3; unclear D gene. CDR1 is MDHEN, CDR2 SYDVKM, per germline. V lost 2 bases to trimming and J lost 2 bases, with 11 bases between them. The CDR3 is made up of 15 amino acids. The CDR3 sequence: CASSLAGSVTDTQYF. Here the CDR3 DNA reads TGTGCCAGCAGTTTAGCCGGAAGTGTCACAGATACGCAGTATTTT.

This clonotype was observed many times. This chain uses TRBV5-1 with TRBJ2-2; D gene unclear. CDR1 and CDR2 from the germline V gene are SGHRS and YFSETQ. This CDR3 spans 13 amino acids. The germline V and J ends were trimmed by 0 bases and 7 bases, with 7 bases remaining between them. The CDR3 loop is CASSLVGLGELFF. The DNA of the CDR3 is TGCGCCAGCAGCTTGGTGGGCCTCGGGGAGCTGTTTTTT.

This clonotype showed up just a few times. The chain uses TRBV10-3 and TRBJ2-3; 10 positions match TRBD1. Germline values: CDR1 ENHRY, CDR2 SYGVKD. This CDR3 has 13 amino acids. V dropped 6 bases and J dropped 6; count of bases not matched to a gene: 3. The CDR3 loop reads CAISPGQGDTQYF. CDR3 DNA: TGTGCCATCAGCCCGGGACAGGGGGATACGCAGTATTTT.

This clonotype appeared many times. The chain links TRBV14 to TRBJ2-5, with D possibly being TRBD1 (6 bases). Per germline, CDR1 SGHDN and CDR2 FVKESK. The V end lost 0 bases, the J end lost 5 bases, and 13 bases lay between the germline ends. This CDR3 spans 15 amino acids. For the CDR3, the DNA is TGTGCCAGCAGCCAAGAGGTCAGGGGCTTGGAGACCCAGTACTTC. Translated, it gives CASSQEVRGLETQYF. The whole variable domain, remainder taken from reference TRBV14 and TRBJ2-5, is EAGVTQFPSHSVIEKGQTVTLRCDPISGHDNLYWYRRVMGKEIKFLLHFVKESKQDESGMPNNRFLAERTGGTYSTLKVQPAELEDSGVYFCASSQEVRGLETQYFGPGTRLLVL.